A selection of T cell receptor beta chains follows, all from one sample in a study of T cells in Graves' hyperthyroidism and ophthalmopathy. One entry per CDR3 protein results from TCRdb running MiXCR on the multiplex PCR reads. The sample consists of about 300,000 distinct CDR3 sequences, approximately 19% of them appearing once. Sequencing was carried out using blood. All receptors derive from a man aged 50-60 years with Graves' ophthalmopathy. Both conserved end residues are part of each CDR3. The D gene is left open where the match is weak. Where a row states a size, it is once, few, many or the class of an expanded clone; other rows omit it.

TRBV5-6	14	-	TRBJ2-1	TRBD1	TGTGCCAGCAGCTCTGGACAGGCCCCCAATGAGCAGTTCTTC	CASSSGQAPNEQFF
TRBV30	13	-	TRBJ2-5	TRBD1	TGTGCCCGGACGGGGGACAGGGATGAGACCCAGTACTTC	CARTGDRDETQYF
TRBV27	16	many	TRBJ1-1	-	TGTGCCAGCAGTCCCCACGGGTCTGCCAGGAACACTGAAGCTTTCTTT	CASSPHGSARNTEAFF
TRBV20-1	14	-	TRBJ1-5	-	TGCAGTGCTAGAGATCTTGAGGAAAATCAGCCCCAGCATTTT	CSARDLEENQPQHF
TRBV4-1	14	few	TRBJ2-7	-	TGCGCCAGCAGTCTCGGGTTGGACCCCTACGAGCAGTACTTC	CASSLGLDPYEQYF
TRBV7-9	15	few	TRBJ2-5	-	TGTGCCAGCAGCTTCTCCGGGGAAGCGGGAGAGACCCAGTACTTC	CASSFSGEAGETQYF
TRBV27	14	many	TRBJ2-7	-	TGTGCCAGCGGACACACATCGAGCTCCTACGAGCAGTACTTC	CASGHTSSSYEQYF
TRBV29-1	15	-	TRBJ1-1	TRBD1	TGCAGCGATGCCGGGACAGGGGCCATGAACACTGAAGCTTTCTTT	CSDAGTGAMNTEAFF
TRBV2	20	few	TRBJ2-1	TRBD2	TGTGCCAGCAGCGAAGAGGGACTAGCGGGAGGGCGGAGCTCCTACAATGAGCAGTTCTTC	CASSEEGLAGGRSSYNEQFF
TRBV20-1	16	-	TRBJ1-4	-	TGCAGTGCAGATCAGTTGGGCGAGGGTACTAATGAAAAACTGTTTTTT	CSADQLGEGTNEKLFF
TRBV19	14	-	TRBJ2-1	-	TGTGCCAGTAGTATAAGAGGAGGGCCAGGTGAGCAGTTCTTC	CASSIRGGPGEQFF
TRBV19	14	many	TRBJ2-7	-	TGTGCCAGTAGTATCAGCCTAGCCAACGACGAGCAGTACTTC	CASSISLANDEQYF
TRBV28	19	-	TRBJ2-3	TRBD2	TGTGCCAGCAGTTTATTTGCGTTAGCGGGACTAGCGGAAACAGATACGCAGTATTTT	CASSLFALAGLAETDTQYF
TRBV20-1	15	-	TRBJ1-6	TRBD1	TGCAGTGCTAGTTACCGGGACAGGGTCGGTTCACCCCTCCACTTT	CSASYRDRVGSPLHF
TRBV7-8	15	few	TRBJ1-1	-	TGTGCCAGCAGCTCACCGCCGGGCCTGAACACTGAAGCTTTCTTT	CASSSPPGLNTEAFF
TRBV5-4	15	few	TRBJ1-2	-	TGTGCCAGCAGCCTGTCTAGCGGTACTAACTATGGCTACACCTTC	CASSLSSGTNYGYTF
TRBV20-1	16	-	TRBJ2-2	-	TGCAGTGCTATCAGCGGGCGGGATCACAACACCGGGGAGCTGTTTTTT	CSAISGRDHNTGELFF
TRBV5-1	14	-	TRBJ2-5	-	TGCGCCAGCAGCTTGGGGGACATGGGGGAGACCCAGTACTTC	CASSLGDMGETQYF
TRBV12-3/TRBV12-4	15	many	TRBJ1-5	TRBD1	TGTGCCAGCAGTCTACGACAGGGGGGTTATCAGCCCCAGCATTTT	CASSLRQGGYQPQHF
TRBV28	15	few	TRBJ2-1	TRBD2	TGTGCCAGCAGTCCCGTGACTAGCATGGACAATGAGCAGTTCTTC	CASSPVTSMDNEQFF
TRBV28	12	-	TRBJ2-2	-	TGTGCCAGCAGCCGGGTCCCCGGGGAGCTGTTTTTT	CASSRVPGELFF
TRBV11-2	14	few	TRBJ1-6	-	TGTGCCAGCAGTTTGGTCGGGTCCCTCCAACCCCTCCACTTT	CASSLVGSLQPLHF
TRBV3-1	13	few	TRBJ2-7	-	TGTGCCAGCAGCCAAGGGCCAGGCTACGAGCAGTACTTC	CASSQGPGYEQYF
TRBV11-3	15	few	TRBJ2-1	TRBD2	TGTGCCAGCAGCCTAGCGGGGTTCTCCTACAATGAGCAGTTCTTC	CASSLAGFSYNEQFF
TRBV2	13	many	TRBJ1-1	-	TGTGCCAGCAGTCGTCAGGGGAACACTGAAGCTTTCTTT	CASSRQGNTEAFF
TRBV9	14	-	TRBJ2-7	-	TGTGCCAGCAGCCCTCCCGGGAATACCTACGAGCAGTACTTC	CASSPPGNTYEQYF
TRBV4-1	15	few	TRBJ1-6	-	TGCGCCAGCAGCCAAGTTTCGGGTGGTAATTCACCCCTCCACTTT	CASSQVSGGNSPLHF
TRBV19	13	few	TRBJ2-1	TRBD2	TGTGCCAGCACTAGCGGGAGGACCCATGAGCAGTTCTTC	CASTSGRTHEQFF
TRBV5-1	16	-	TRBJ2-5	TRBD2	TGCGCCAGCAGCTTGCAGTCGGGAGGCGGGGTCAGGACCCAGTACTTC	CASSLQSGGGVRTQYF
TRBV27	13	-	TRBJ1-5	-	TGTGCCAGCAGTTTTACAGGGAAGGAGCCCCAGCATTTT	CASSFTGKEPQHF
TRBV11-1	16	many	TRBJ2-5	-	TGTGCCAGCACCAGCCCCGGGACACTTCTACAAGAGACCCAGTACTTC	CASTSPGTLLQETQYF